This TCR beta chain stems from a study of cytomegalovirus exposure and HLA in healthy donors. Looking at the study overall: Early released data had roughly 81 million unique TCRs, all coming from HLA-typed donors.

Primers: 60 Vbeta forward and 13 Jbeta reverse. Assay: immunoSEQ multiplex PCR; the TCRdb copy retains only in-frame clones and omits some. Found here are approximately 190,000 clones, over 9.5% of them singletons; the top ten hold 7.8%. Looked up from germline, CDR1 is SGHNT and CDR2 is YYREEE (reference sequence). The CDR3 is 16 residues long. V was pared by 4 bases and J by 4 bases, with 12 bases of the junction left unmatched. Input material: PBMCs. This chain links TRBV5-4 with TRBJ1-2, with 8 bases lining up with TRBD1. The TCR comes from a man in his fifties or sixties in good health and CMV-seropositive. CDR3 nucleotide sequence: TGTGCCAGCAGCCCCAGGACAGGGTCGGGGAGCTATGGCTACACCTTC. Its protein is CASSPRTGSGSYGYTF.